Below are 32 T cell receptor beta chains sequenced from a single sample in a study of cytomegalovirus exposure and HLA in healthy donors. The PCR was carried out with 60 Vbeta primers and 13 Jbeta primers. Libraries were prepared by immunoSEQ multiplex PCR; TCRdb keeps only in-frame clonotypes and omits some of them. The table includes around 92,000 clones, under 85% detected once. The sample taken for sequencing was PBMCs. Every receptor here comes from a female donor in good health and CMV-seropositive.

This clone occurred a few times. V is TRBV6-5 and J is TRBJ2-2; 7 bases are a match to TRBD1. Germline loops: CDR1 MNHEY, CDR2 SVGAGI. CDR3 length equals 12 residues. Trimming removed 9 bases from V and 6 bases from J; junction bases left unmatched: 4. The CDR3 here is CASNRGAGELFF. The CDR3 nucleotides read TGTGCCAGTAACAGGGGCGCCGGGGAGCTGTTTTTT.

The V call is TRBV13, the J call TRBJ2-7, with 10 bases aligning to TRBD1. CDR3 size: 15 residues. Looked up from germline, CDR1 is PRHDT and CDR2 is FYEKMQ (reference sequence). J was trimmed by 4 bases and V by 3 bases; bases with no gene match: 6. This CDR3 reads CASSLGTGAGYEQYF. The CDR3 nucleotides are TGTGCCAGCAGCTTGGGGACAGGGGCGGGGTACGAGCAGTACTTC.

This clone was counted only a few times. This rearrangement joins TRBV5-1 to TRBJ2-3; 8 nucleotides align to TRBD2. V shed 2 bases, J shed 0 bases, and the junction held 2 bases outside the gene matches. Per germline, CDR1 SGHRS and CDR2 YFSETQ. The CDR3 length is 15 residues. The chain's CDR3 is CASSFTSGSTDTQYF. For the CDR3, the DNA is TGCGCCAGCAGCTTTACTAGCGGAAGCACAGATACGCAGTATTTT.

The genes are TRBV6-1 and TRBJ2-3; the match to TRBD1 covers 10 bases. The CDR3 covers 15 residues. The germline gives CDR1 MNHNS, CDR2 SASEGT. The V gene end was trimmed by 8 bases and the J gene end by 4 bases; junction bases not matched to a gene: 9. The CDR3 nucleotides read TGTGCCAGCGACAGTGGACAGGGGGAAGCAGATACGCAGTATTTT. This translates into CASDSGQGEADTQYF.

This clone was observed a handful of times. CDR3 sequence reads: CASSEGQGPDTYGYTF. Here the CDR3 DNA reads TGTGCCAGCAGTGAAGGACAGGGTCCCGATACCTATGGCTACACCTTC. The gene calls are TRBV6-4 and TRBJ1-2; 8 bases are a match to TRBD1. The CDR3 is 16 amino acids. Per the germline V gene, CDR1 is MRHNA and CDR2 is SNTAGT. Trimming cost V 3 bases and J 4 bases; bases outside gene matches: 10.

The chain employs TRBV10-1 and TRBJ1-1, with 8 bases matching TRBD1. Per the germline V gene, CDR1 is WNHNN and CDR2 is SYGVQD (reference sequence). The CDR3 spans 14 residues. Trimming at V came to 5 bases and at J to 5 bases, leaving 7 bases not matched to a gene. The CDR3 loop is CASSMTGAVTEAFF. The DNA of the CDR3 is TGCGCCAGCAGTATGACAGGGGCGGTGACTGAAGCTTTCTTT.

CDR3 coding DNA: TGTGCCAGCAGGAACCCCGCGGGGACGAAGTGGTACGAGCAGTACTTC. Protein sequence: CASRNPAGTKWYEQYF. The chain is built from TRBV7-2 and TRBJ2-7, with D perhaps TRBD2 (6 bases). Trimming stripped 6 bases from V and 4 bases from J, with 22 bases between. The CDR3 is 16 residues long. CDR1 is SGHTA, CDR2 FQGNSA, per germline.

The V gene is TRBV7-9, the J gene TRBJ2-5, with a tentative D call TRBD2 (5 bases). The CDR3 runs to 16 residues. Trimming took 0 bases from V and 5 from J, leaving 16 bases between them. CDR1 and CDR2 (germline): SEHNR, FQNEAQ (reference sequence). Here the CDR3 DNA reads TGTGCCAGCAGCTTAGCGCCGTTTCGGGGATTGGAGACCCAGTACTTC. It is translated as CASSLAPFRGLETQYF.

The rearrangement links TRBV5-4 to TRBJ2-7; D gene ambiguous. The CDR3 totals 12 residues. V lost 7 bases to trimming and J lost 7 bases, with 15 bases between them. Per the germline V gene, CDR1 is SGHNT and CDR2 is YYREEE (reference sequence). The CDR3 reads CASSISEREQYF. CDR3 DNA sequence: TGTGCCAGCTCCATTTCTGAACGGGAGCAGTACTTC. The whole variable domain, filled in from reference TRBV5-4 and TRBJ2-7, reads ETGVTQSPTHLIKTRGQQVTLRCSSQSGHNTVSWYQQALGQGPQFIFQYYREEENGRGNFPPRFSGLQFPNYSSELNVNALELDDSALYLCASSISEREQYFGPGTRLTVT.

The CDR3 loop reads CASSSSGDYEQYF. The DNA of the CDR3 is TGTGCCAGCAGCTCCAGCGGGGACTACGAGCAGTACTTC. V is TRBV9 and J is TRBJ2-7; 7 nucleotides align to TRBD2. V gave up 4 bases and J gave up 3 bases; unmatched junction bases: 4. This CDR3 is 13 amino acids long. The germline gives CDR1 SGDLS, CDR2 YYNGEE.

The CDR3 loop reads CASSGEQGNRGEAFF. In nucleotides, the CDR3 is TGTGCCAGCAGTGGCGAACAGGGAAACAGGGGTGAAGCTTTCTTT. The chain couples TRBV2 to TRBJ1-1; 7 bases agree with TRBD1. There are 15 residues in the CDR3. In germline, CDR1 is SNHLY, CDR2 FYNNEI. Losses at the gene ends were 4 bases for V and 7 bases for J; bases not matched to a gene: 12.

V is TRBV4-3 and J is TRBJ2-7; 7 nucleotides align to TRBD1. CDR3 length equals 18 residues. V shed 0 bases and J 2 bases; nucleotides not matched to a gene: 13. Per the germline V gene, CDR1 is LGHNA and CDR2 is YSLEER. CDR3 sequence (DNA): TGCGCCAGCAGCCAAGATAGGCCCCGAGGGGGCTTCGCCTACGAGCAGTACTTC. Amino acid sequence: CASSQDRPRGGFAYEQYF.

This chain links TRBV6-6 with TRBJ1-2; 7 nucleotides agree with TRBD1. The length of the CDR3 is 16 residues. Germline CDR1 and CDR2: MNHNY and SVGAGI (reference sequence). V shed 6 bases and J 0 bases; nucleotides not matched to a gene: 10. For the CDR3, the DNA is TGTGCCAGCAGCCCTACCGGGACAGATCCTAACTATGGCTACACCTTC. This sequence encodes CASSPTGTDPNYGYTF.

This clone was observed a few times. Written as DNA, the CDR3 is TGTGCCAGCAGCTTTGCAGGGCCCACAGATACGCAGTATTTT. It is translated as CASSFAGPTDTQYF. The chain carries TRBV7-2 and TRBJ2-3; D possibly corresponds to TRBD1 (5 bases). V was cut by 3 bases and J by 2 bases, with 9 bases left in between. Germline CDR1 is SGHTA and CDR2 is FQGNSA. The CDR3 length is 14 residues.

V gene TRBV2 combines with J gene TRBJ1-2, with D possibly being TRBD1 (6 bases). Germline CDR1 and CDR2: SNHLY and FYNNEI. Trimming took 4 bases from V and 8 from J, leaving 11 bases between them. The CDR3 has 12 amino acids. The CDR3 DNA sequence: TGTGCCAGCAGTGGAAGACAGGCCGGCTACACCTTC. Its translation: CASSGRQAGYTF. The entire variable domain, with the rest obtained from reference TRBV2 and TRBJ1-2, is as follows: EPEVTQTPSHQVTQMGQEVILRCVPISNHLYFYWYRQILGQKVEFLVSFYNNEISEKSEIFDDQFSVERPDGSNFTLKIRSTKLEDSAMYFCASSGRQAGYTFGSGTRLTVV.

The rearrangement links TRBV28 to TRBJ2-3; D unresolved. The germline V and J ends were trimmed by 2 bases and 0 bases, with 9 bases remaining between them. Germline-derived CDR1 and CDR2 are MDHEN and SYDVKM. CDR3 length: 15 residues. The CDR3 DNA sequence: TGTGCCAGCAGTTTAGGCGGAGCTAGCACAGATACGCAGTATTTT. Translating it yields CASSLGGASTDTQYF. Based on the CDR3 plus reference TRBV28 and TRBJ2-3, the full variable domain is DVKVTQSSRYLVKRTGEKVFLECVQDMDHENMFWYRQDPGLGLRLIYFSYDVKMKEKGDIPEGYSVSREKKERFSLILESASTNQTSMYLCASSLGGASTDTQYFGPGTRLTVL.

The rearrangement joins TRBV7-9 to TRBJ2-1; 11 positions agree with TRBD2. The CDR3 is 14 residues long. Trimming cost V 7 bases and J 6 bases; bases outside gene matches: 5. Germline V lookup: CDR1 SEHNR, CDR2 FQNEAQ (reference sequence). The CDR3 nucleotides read TGTGCCAGCACCCTAGCGGGAGGCCCCAATGAGCAGTTCTTC. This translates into CASTLAGGPNEQFF.

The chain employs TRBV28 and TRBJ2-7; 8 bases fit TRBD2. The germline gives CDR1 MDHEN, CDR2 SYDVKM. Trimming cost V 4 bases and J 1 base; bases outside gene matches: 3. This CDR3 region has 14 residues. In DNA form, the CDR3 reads TGTGCCAGCAGTTCTCTAGCGGGTTCCTACGAGCAGTACTTC. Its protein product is CASSSLAGSYEQYF.

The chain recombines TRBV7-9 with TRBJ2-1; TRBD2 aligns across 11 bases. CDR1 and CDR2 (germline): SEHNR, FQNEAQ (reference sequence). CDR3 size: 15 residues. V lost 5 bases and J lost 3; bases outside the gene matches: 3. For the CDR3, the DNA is TGTGCCAGCAGCCTGGGACTAGCGGTCTACAATGAGCAGTTCTTC. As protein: CASSLGLAVYNEQFF. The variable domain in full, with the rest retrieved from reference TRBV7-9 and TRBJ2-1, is DTGVSQNPRHKITKRGQNVTFRCDPISEHNRLYWYRQTLGQGPEFLTYFQNEAQLEKSRLLSDRFSAERPKGSFSTLEIQRTEQGDSAMYLCASSLGLAVYNEQFFGPGTRLTVL.

The CDR3 DNA follows: TGTGCCAGCAGCTTAGGAACAGGGAGCTCCTACGAGCAGTACTTC. Residues: CASSLGTGSSYEQYF. J is TRBJ2-7 and V is TRBV7-2; D is perhaps TRBD1 (6 bases). Germline values: CDR1 SGHTA, CDR2 FQGNSA. There are 15 residues in the CDR3. V gave up 1 base and J gave up 0 bases, with 10 bases separating them.

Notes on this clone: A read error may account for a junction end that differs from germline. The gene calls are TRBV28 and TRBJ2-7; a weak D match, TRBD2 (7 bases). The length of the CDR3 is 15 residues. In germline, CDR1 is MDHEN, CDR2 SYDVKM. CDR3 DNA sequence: TGTGCCAGCCGTTTAGGGAGGGGGGCCTCCTACGAGCAGTACTTC. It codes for CASRLGRGASYEQYF.

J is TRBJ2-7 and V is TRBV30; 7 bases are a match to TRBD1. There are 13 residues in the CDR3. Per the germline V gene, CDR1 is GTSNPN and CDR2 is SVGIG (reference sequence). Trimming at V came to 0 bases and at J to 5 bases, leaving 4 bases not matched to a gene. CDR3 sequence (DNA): TGTGCCTGGAGTGTACAGGGGCTAAACGAGCAGTACTTC. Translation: CAWSVQGLNEQYF.

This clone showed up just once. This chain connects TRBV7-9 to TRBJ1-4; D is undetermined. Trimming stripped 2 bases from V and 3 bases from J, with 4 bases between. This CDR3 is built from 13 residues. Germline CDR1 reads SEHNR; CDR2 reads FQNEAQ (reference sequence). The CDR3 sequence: CASSLTANEKLFF. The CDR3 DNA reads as TGTGCCAGCAGCTTAACAGCTAATGAAAAACTGTTTTTT.

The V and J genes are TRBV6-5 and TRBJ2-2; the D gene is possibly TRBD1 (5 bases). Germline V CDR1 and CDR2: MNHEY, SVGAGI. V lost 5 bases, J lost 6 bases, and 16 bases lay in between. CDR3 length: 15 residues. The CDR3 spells CASSAVSGWSGELFF. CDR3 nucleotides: TGTGCCAGCAGTGCTGTCTCAGGGTGGTCCGGGGAGCTGTTTTTT.

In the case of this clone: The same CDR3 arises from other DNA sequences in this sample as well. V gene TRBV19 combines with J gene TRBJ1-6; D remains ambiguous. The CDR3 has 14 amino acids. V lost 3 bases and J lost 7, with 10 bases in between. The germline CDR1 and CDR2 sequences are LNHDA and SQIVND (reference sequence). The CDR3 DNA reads TGTGCCAGTAGTATTCGTGGCGGGAATTCACCCCTCCACTTT. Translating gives CASSIRGGNSPLHF. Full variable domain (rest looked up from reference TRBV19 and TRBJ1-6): DGGITQSPKYLFRKEGQNVTLSCEQNLNHDAMYWYRQDPGQGLRLIYYSQIVNDFQKGDIAEGYSVSREKKESFPLTVTSAQKNPTAFYLCASSIRGGNSPLHFGNGTRLTVT.

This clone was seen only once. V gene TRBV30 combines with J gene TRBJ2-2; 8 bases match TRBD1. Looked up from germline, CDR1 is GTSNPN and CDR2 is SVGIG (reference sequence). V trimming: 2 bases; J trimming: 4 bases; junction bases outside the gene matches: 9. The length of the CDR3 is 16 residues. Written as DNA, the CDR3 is TGTGCCTGGAGTCCCGGGGTAACAGGGGGCACCGGGGAGCTGTTTTTT. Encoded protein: CAWSPGVTGGTGELFF.

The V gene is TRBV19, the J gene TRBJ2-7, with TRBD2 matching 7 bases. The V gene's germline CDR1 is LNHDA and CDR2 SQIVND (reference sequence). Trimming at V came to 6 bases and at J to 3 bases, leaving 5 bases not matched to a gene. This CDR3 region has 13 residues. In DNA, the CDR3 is TGTGCCAGTAGCCCTACTAGCGTCTACGAGCAGTACTTC. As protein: CASSPTSVYEQYF. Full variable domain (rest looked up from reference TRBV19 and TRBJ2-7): DGGITQSPKYLFRKEGQNVTLSCEQNLNHDAMYWYRQDPGQGLRLIYYSQIVNDFQKGDIAEGYSVSREKKESFPLTVTSAQKNPTAFYLCASSPTSVYEQYFGPGTRLTVT.

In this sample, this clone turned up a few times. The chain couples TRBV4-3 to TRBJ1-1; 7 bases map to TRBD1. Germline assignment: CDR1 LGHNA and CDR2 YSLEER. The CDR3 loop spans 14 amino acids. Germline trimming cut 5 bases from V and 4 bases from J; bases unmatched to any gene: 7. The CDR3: CASSRQGLGTEAFF. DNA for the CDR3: TGCGCCAGCAGCAGACAGGGACTTGGCACTGAAGCTTTCTTT.

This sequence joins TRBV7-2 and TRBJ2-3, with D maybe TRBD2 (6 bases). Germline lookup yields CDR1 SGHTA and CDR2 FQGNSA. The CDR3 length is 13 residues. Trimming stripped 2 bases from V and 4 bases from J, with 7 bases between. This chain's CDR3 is CASSLLAADTQYF. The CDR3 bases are TGTGCCAGCAGCTTATTAGCGGCAGATACGCAGTATTTT.

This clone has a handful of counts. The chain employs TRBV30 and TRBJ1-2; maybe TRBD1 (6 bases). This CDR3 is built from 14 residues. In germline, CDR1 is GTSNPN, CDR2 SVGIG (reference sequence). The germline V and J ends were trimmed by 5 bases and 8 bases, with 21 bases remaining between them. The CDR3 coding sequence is TGTGCCTGGGGGCGTACAGGGAAATCGCCCGGCTACACCTTC. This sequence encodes CAWGRTGKSPGYTF.

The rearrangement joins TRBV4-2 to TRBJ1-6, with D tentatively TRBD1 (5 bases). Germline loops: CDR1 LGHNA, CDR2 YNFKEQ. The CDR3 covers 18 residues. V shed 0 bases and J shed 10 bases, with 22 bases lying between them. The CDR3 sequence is CASSQDVENWGQPSPLHF. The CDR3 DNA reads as TGTGCCAGCAGCCAAGATGTCGAGAATTGGGGCCAGCCATCACCCCTCCACTTT.

As DNA, the CDR3 is TGTGCCTGGAAGATAGGAGGAGCTGGAAACACCATATATTTT. Amino acid sequence: CAWKIGGAGNTIYF. J is TRBJ1-3 and V is TRBV30; D unresolved. This CDR3 contains 14 residues. Germline-derived CDR1 and CDR2 are GTSNPN and SVGIG (reference sequence). V dropped 4 bases and J dropped 2 bases, with 12 bases sitting between them.